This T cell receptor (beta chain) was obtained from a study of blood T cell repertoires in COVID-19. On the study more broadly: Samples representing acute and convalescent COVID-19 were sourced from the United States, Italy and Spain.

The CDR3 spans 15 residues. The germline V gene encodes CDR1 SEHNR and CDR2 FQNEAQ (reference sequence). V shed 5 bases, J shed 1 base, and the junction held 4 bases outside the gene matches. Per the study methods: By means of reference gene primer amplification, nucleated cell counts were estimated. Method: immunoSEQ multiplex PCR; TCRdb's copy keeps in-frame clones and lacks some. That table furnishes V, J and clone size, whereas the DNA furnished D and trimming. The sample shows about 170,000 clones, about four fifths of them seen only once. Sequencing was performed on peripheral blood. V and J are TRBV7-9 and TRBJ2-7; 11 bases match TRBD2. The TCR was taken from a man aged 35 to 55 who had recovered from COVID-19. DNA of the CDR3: TGTGCCAGCAGCGTTTCTAGCGGGGGGTCCTACGAGCAGTACTTC. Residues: CASSVSSGGSYEQYF.